The 21 T cell receptor beta chains below come from one sample, sequenced in a study of cytotoxic CD8 clonotypes in ibrutinib-treated CLL. TCRdb's copy holds only in-frame clones and misses some; the assay was immunoSEQ multiplex PCR. The top ten clones hold 16% of a sample with some 12,000 clones, around three quarters of them seen once. Sequences were derived from PBMCs, sampled at disease progression, from a patient treated with ibrutinib. The receptors originated from a human donor with chronic lymphocytic leukemia.

The rearrangement links TRBV19 to TRBJ1-2; D not resolved. Germline lookup yields CDR1 LNHDA and CDR2 SQIVND (reference sequence). CDR3 length: 13 amino acids. Trimming stripped 0 bases from V and 4 bases from J, with 6 bases between. CDR3 DNA: TGTGCCAGTAGTATAGACATCCTCTATGGCTACACCTTC. This translates into CASSIDILYGYTF. Variable domain in full (rest from reference TRBV19 and TRBJ1-2): DGGITQSPKYLFRKEGQNVTLSCEQNLNHDAMYWYRQDPGQGLRLIYYSQIVNDFQKGDIAEGYSVSREKKESFPLTVTSAQKNPTAFYLCASSIDILYGYTFGSGTRLTVV.

The chain is built from TRBV7-3 and TRBJ2-3, with no clear D. Trimming took off 5 bases at V and 2 bases at J, with 14 bases between the two ends. This CDR3 spans 15 amino acids. Germline CDR1 SGHTA, CDR2 FQGTGA. The CDR3 bases are TGTGCCAGCAGCCATCTTAGAGGCCCCACAGATACGCAGTATTTT. Encoded protein: CASSHLRGPTDTQYF.

This clone has a single count. This rearrangement joins TRBV10-3 to TRBJ1-4; TRBD1 might be the D (5 bases). Germline CDR1 reads ENHRY; CDR2 reads SYGVKD. The CDR3 is 13 amino acids. V dropped 3 bases and J dropped 8 bases, with 10 bases sitting between them. CDR3 region: CAISEQVWEKLFF. The CDR3 DNA is TGTGCCATCAGTGAACAGGTTTGGGAAAAACTGTTTTTT.

The chain employs TRBV28 and TRBJ1-5; D is perhaps TRBD1 (6 bases). Germline V gives CDR1 MDHEN, CDR2 SYDVKM. The CDR3 contains 16 residues. V lost 3 bases and J lost 1, with 13 bases in between. CDR3 protein: CASSLKRGLSNQPQHF. The CDR3 DNA reads as TGTGCCAGCAGTTTGAAAAGGGGGTTGAGCAATCAGCCCCAGCATTTT.

This sequence joins TRBV18 and TRBJ2-3; 9 bases are shared with TRBD1. V was pared by 3 bases and J by 0 bases, with 4 bases of the junction left unmatched. The CDR3 is 16 residues long. CDR1 and CDR2 (germline): KGHSH, LQKENI. CDR3 sequence reads: CASSPGQGISTDTQYF. The CDR3 bases are TGTGCCAGCTCACCCGGACAGGGGATAAGCACAGATACGCAGTATTTT.

The chain joins TRBV7-3 to TRBJ1-1; D is uncertain. V was shortened by 2 bases and J by 1 base, with 11 bases between the two germline ends. The germline V gene has CDR1 SGHTA and CDR2 FQGTGA. This CDR3 comprises 15 residues. CDR3 DNA: TGTGCCAGCAGCTTATTCCCCCCCCCGAACACTGAAGCTTTCTTT. Translated, it gives CASSLFPPPNTEAFF.

The chain has TRBV27 and TRBJ2-7, with D maybe TRBD2 (6 bases). V gave up 1 base and J gave up 2 bases, with 27 bases separating them. The germline V gene encodes CDR1 MNHEY and CDR2 SMNVEV (reference sequence). The CDR3 totals 20 residues. The CDR3 is CASSLYGGIGAAPQPYEQYF. In nucleotides, the CDR3 is TGTGCCAGCAGTTTATATGGCGGGATAGGGGCAGCTCCCCAGCCCTACGAGCAGTACTTC.

Relative to its sample, this clone is medium-sized. The CDR3 bases are TGTGCCAGCAGTTTATCCGCAGATAATTCACCCCTCCACTTT. This translates into CASSLSADNSPLHF. The chain is built from TRBV27 and TRBJ1-6; unclear D gene. This CDR3 is built from 14 residues. Germline values: CDR1 MNHEY, CDR2 SMNVEV (reference sequence). The V and J ends lost 0 bases and 5 bases respectively, with 5 bases between them.

This clone occurred a few times. This chain links TRBV5-6 with TRBJ1-5; TRBD1 is a possible D gene (6 bases). V lost 2 bases, J lost 2 bases, and 14 bases lay in between. CDR1 SGHDT and CDR2 YYEEEE come from the germline V gene. This CDR3 region has 16 residues. The CDR3 sequence is CASSFGQPLGNQPQHF. CDR3 DNA: TGTGCCAGCAGCTTTGGACAGCCCTTAGGCAATCAGCCCCAGCATTTT. The full variable domain, in which reference TRBV5-6 and TRBJ1-5 provide the parts outside the CDR3, is DAGVTQSPTHLIKTRGQQVTLRCSPKSGHDTVSWYQQALGQGPQFIFQYYEEEERQRGNFPDRFSGHQFPNYSSELNVNALLLGDSALYLCASSFGQPLGNQPQHFGDGTRLSIL.

The rearrangement joins TRBV7-6 to TRBJ1-6; weak D call: TRBD1 (5 bases). V was pared by 5 bases and J by 7 bases, with 12 bases between. Germline-derived CDR1 and CDR2 are SGHVS and FNYEAQ. The CDR3 loop spans 14 amino acids. The CDR3 reads CASSPMGPNSPLHF. Here the CDR3 DNA reads TGTGCCAGCAGCCCAATGGGGCCAAATTCACCCCTCCACTTT.

V usage is TRBV7-9 and J usage is TRBJ2-2, with TRBD2 as a possible D gene (5 bases). The CDR3 is 15 amino acids. Trimming removed 5 bases at V and 8 bases at J, with 18 bases between. Germline lookup yields CDR1 SEHNR and CDR2 FQNEAQ (reference sequence). The CDR3 region has the DNA TGTGCCAGCAGCCCACCCCTACTAGTTGGTGGGGAGCTGTTTTTT. This gives the protein CASSPPLLVGGELFF.

This clone came up a few times. V usage is TRBV19 and J usage is TRBJ2-5; 10 bases fit TRBD2. The CDR3 runs to 14 residues. Germline V CDR1 and CDR2: LNHDA, SQIVND (reference sequence). The V gene end was trimmed by 10 bases and the J gene end by 4 bases; junction bases not matched to a gene: 9. The CDR3: CATKAGGPGETQYF. In nucleotides, the CDR3 is TGTGCCACCAAAGCGGGAGGGCCGGGAGAGACCCAGTACTTC. The full variable domain, rest sourced from reference TRBV19 and TRBJ2-5, is DGGITQSPKYLFRKEGQNVTLSCEQNLNHDAMYWYRQDPGQGLRLIYYSQIVNDFQKGDIAEGYSVSREKKESFPLTVTSAQKNPTAFYLCATKAGGPGETQYFGPGTRLLVL.

V and J are TRBV10-3 and TRBJ2-2, with 11 nucleotides matching TRBD2. The V gene end was trimmed by 0 bases and the J gene end by 5 bases; junction bases not matched to a gene: 2. CDR1 ENHRY and CDR2 SYGVKD come from the germline V gene. The CDR3 loop spans 16 amino acids. Written as DNA, the CDR3 is TGTGCCATCAGTGAGTCCCTAGCGGGAGGAACCGGGGAGCTGTTTTTT. It specifies CAISESLAGGTGELFF.

The rearrangement uses TRBV5-1 and TRBJ1-2, with 7 bases lining up with TRBD1. CDR1 and CDR2 (germline): SGHRS, YFSETQ. CDR3 length: 14 residues. The ends lost 0 bases at V and 8 bases at J; junction bases unmatched: 7. CDR3 sequence reads: CASSLGDSFQGYTF. The CDR3, as DNA: TGCGCCAGCAGCTTGGGGGACAGTTTTCAGGGCTACACCTTC.

This chain links TRBV18 with TRBJ2-5; unclear D gene. Germline-derived CDR1 and CDR2 are KGHSH and LQKENI. Trimming took off 1 base at V and 5 bases at J, with 8 bases between the two ends. This CDR3 has 13 residues. The CDR3 reads CASSPRTSETQYF. The CDR3 DNA sequence: TGTGCCAGCTCACCACGGACCTCGGAGACCCAGTACTTC.

This sequence joins TRBV12-5 and TRBJ2-1; 8 bases map to TRBD2. The CDR3 loop spans 14 amino acids. V was clipped by 6 bases and J by 6 bases; unmatched bases: 7. Germline loops: CDR1 LGHNT, CDR2 FRNRAP. The CDR3 bases are TGTGCTAGTGGGTCGGGACTAGGCCGCAATGAGCAGTTCTTC. Translating it yields CASGSGLGRNEQFF.

The rearrangement links TRBV11-2 to TRBJ2-1; D is unresolved. Trimming stripped 3 bases from V and 9 bases from J, with 6 bases between. CDR3 length: 11 residues. CDR1 and CDR2 (germline): SGHAT, FQNNGV. The CDR3 reads CASSLSIEQFF. The CDR3 DNA reads TGTGCCAGCAGCTTGTCGATTGAGCAGTTCTTC.

V gene TRBV5-1 combines with J gene TRBJ2-1, with D tentatively TRBD2 (6 bases). Germline-derived CDR1 and CDR2 are SGHRS and YFSETQ. V was trimmed by 0 bases and J by 3 bases, leaving 10 bases between them. The CDR3 runs to 15 residues. The CDR3 is CASSLELALYNEQFF. CDR3 nucleotide sequence: TGCGCCAGCAGCTTGGAACTAGCCCTCTACAATGAGCAGTTCTTC.

This chain uses TRBV27 with TRBJ2-7; D is possibly TRBD2 (5 bases). Trimming pared 7 bases from V and 0 bases from J, leaving 19 bases between. This CDR3 has 16 residues. CDR1 and CDR2 from the germline V gene are MNHEY and SMNVEV (reference sequence). CDR3 sequence reads: CASTPIAGSFSYEQYF. The CDR3 region has the DNA TGTGCCAGCACTCCTATTGCGGGTTCCTTCTCCTACGAGCAGTACTTC.

The chain carries TRBV5-1 and TRBJ2-3; 8 bases align to TRBD2. CDR3 size: 15 residues. Germline CDR1 SGHRS, CDR2 YFSETQ. The junction had 1 base not matched to a gene; V was cut back by 0 bases and J by 1 base. For the CDR3, the DNA is TGCGCCAGCAGCTTGGGGCGGGGGGGCACAGATACGCAGTATTTT. This translates into CASSLGRGGTDTQYF.

This clone was detected once. The rearrangement links TRBV14 to TRBJ2-7, with TRBD1 matching over 8 bases. The CDR3 is 13 residues long. The V gene's germline CDR1 is SGHDN and CDR2 FVKESK. V was pared by 6 bases and J by 6 bases, with 7 bases of the junction left unmatched. Here the CDR3 reads CASRLRQGTEQYF. In DNA form, the CDR3 reads TGTGCCAGCAGACTTCGACAGGGGACCGAGCAGTACTTC.